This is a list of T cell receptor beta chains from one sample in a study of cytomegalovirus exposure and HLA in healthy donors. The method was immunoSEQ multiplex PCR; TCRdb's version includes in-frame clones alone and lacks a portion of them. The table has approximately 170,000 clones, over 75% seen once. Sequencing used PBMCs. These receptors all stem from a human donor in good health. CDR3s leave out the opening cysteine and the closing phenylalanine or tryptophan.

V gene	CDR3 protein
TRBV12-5	ASGRSGGGDTQY
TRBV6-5	ASSRRTESYEQY
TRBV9	ASSVGTGGGEAF
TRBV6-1	ASSGTHRGSYNSPLH
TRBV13	ASSPRGGLSYEQY
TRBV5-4	ASRFWPRGGYT
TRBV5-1	ASSLDRLGTNEKLF
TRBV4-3	ASSQGYSGGYEQY
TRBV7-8	ASRYSGATYEQY
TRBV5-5	ASYGPRGGSYNEQF